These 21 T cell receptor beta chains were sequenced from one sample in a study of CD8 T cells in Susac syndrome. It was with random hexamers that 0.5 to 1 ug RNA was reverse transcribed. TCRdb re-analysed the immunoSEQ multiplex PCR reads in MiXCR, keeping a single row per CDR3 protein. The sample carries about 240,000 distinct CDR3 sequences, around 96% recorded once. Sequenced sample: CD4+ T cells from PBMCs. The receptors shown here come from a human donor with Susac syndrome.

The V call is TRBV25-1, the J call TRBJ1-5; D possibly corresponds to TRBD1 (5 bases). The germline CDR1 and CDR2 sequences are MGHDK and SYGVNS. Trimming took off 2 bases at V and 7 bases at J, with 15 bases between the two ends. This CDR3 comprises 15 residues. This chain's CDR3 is CASSEPGRENQPQHF. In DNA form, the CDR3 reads TGTGCCAGCAGTGAACCGGGCAGGGAAAACCAGCCCCAGCATTTT.

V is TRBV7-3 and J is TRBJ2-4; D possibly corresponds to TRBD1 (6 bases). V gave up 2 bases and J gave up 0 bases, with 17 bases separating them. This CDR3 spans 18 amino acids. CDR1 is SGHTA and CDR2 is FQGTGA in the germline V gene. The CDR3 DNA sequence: TGTGCCAGCAGCTTAGTCGATGGACAGCTTGTAGCCAAAAACATTCAGTACTTC. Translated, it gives CASSLVDGQLVAKNIQYF.

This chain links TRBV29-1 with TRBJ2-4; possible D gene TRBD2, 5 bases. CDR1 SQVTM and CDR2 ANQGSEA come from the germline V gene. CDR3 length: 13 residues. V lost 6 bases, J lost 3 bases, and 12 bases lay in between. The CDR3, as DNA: TGCAGCGTCGGGGATCCGGGCAAAAACATTCAGTACTTC. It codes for CSVGDPGKNIQYF.

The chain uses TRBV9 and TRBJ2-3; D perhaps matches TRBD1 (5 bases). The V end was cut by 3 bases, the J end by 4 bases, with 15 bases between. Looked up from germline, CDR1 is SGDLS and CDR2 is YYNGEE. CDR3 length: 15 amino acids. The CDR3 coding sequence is TGTGCCAGCAGCGACCTTGGGGCAGGAGCAGATACGCAGTATTTT. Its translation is CASSDLGAGADTQYF.

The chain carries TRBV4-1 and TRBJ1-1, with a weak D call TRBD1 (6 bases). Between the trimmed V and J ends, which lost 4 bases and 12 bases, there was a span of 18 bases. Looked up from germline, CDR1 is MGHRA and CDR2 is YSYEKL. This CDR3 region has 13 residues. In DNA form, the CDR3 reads TGCGCCAGCAGCCCAGGGGTAGAGGGCGAGACTTTCTTT. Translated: CASSPGVEGETFF.

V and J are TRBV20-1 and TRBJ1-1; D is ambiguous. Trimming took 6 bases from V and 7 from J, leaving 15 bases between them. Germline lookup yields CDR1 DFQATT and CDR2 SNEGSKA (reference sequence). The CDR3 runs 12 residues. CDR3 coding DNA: TGCAGTGCCCCGCGAGGACGTAGTGAAGCTTTCTTT. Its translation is CSAPRGRSEAFF.

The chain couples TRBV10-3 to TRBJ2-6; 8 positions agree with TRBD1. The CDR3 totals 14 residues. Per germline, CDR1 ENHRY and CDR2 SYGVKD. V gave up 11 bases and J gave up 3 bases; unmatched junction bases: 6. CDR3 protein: CAATTGDGANVLTF. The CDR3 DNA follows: TGTGCCGCTACGACAGGGGATGGGGCCAACGTCCTGACTTTC.

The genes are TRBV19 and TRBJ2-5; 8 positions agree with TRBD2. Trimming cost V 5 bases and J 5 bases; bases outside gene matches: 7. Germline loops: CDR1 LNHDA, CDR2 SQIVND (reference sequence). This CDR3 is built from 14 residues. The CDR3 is CASSPIAGRETQYF. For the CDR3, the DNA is TGTGCCAGTAGTCCAATAGCGGGAAGGGAGACCCAGTACTTC.

The CDR3, as DNA: TGCAGTGCTAGGAGAACAGGGGACAACACCGGGGAGCTGTTTTTT. This codes for CSARRTGDNTGELFF. This chain links TRBV20-1 with TRBJ2-2; 7 positions agree with TRBD1. With V trimmed by 3 bases and J by 2 bases, 6 bases remained unmatched. This CDR3 spans 15 amino acids. The germline gives CDR1 DFQATT, CDR2 SNEGSKA (reference sequence).

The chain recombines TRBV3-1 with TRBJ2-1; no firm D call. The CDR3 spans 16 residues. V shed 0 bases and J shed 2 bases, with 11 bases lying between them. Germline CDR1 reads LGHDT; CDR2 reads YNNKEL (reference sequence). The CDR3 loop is CASSQESGWAYNEQFF. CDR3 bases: TGTGCCAGCAGCCAAGAGTCCGGGTGGGCCTACAATGAGCAGTTCTTC.

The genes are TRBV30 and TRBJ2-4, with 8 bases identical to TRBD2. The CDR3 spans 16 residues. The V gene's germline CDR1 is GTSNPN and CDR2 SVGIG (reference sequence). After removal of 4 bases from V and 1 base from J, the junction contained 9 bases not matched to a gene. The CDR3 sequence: CAWTRAGGMAKNIQYF. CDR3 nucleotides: TGTGCCTGGACGAGGGCGGGAGGTATGGCCAAAAACATTCAGTACTTC.

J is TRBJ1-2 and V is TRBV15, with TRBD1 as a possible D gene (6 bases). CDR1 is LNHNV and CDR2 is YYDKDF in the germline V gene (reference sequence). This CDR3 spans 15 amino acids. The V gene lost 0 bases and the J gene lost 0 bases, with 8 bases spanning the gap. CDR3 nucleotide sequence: TGTGCCACCAGCAGAGAACAGGGATCTAACTATGGCTACACCTTC. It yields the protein CATSREQGSNYGYTF.

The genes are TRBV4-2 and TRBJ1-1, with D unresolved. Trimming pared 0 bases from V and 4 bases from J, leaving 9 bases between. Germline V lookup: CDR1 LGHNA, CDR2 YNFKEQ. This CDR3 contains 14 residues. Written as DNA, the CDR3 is TGTGCCAGCAGCCAAGATCCGAGGGCCACTGAAGCTTTCTTT. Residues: CASSQDPRATEAFF.

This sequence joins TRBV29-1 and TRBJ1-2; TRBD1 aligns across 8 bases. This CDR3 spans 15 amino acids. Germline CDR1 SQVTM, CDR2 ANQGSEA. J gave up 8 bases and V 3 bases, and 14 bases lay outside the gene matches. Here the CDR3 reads CSVDPASTGDGGYTF. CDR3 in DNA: TGCAGCGTTGACCCAGCCTCGACAGGGGATGGCGGCTACACCTTC.

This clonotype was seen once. CDR3 sequence: CASSELQTGKSDTQYF. CDR3 in DNA: TGTGCCAGCAGCGAACTTCAGACAGGGAAGTCAGATACGCAGTATTTT. This chain links TRBV11-1 with TRBJ2-3; the match to TRBD1 covers 7 bases. CDR1 and CDR2 (germline): SGHAT, FQDESV (reference sequence). The ends lost 5 bases at V and 4 bases at J; junction bases unmatched: 12. The CDR3 is made up of 16 amino acids.

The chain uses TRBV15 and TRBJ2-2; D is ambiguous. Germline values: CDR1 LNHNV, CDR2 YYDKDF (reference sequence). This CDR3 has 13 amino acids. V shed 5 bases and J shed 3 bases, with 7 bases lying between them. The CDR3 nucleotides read TGTGCCACCAGCTGGCGGCACACCGGGGAGCTGTTTTTT. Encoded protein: CATSWRHTGELFF.

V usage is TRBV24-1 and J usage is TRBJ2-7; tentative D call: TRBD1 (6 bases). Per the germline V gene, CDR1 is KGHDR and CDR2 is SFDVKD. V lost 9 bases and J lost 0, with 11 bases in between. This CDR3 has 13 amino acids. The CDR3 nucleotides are TGTGCCACCCAGGGGCGGTACTCCTACGAGCAGTACTTC. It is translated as CATQGRYSYEQYF.

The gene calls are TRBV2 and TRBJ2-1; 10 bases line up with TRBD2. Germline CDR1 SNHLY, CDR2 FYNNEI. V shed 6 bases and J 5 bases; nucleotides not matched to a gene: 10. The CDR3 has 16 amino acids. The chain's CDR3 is CASRGLAGEVDNEQFF. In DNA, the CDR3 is TGTGCCAGCAGGGGGCTAGCGGGAGAAGTCGACAATGAGCAGTTCTTC.

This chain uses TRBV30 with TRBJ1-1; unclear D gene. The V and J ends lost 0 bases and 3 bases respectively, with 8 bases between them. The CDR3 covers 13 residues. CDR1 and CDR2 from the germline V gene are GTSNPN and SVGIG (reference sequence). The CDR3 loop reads CAWSVRMDTEAFF. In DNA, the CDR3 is TGTGCCTGGAGTGTAAGGATGGACACTGAAGCTTTCTTT.

The CDR3 here is CSANDAPEKLFF. CDR3 in DNA: TGCAGTGCTAACGACGCACCTGAAAAACTGTTTTTT. The chain employs TRBV20-1 and TRBJ1-4; D ambiguous. Looked up from germline, CDR1 is DFQATT and CDR2 is SNEGSKA (reference sequence). The CDR3 loop spans 12 amino acids. Between the trimmed V and J ends, which lost 4 bases and 7 bases, there was a span of 10 bases.

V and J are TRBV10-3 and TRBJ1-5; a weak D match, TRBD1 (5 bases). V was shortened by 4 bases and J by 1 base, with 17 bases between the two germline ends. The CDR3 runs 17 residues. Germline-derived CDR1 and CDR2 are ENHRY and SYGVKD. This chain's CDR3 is CAISARGDARSNQPQHF. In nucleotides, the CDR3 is TGTGCCATCAGTGCCCGGGGCGATGCGAGGAGCAATCAGCCCCAGCATTTT.